The sequence of this T cell receptor (beta chain) was determined in a study of blood T cells in healthy people across ages. Alongside a J-beta primer mix, a sample-barcoded 5' primer served in a second PCR lasting about 7 to 12 cycles. TCRdb reprocessed the 5' RACE reads via MiXCR and lists one record per CDR3 protein. The top ten clones hold more than 20% of a sample with approximately 1,700,000 distinct CDR3 sequences, 39% of them seen once. CDR1 and CDR2 from the germline V gene are MNHGY and SVAAGI. The CDR3 consists of 16 residues. Study-wide findings and caveats: Underestimates were what the diversity estimates from one million T cells were considered to be. Measured against age, TCR beta diversity per million T cells decreased in a roughly linear manner.

Comment on this clonotype: What it binds is unknown.

The sequencing input was blood. The sequence was collected from a human donor in good health. J is TRBJ2-4 and V is TRBV6-9; D is possibly TRBD2 (6 bases). The closer fit of TRBJ2-5 to the DNA end suggests the J call may be wrong. Here the CDR3 reads CASSPPRLDTRETQYF. The CDR3 nucleotides are TGTGCCAGCAGTCCGCCGAGACTAGATACCCGGGAGACCCAGTACTTC.